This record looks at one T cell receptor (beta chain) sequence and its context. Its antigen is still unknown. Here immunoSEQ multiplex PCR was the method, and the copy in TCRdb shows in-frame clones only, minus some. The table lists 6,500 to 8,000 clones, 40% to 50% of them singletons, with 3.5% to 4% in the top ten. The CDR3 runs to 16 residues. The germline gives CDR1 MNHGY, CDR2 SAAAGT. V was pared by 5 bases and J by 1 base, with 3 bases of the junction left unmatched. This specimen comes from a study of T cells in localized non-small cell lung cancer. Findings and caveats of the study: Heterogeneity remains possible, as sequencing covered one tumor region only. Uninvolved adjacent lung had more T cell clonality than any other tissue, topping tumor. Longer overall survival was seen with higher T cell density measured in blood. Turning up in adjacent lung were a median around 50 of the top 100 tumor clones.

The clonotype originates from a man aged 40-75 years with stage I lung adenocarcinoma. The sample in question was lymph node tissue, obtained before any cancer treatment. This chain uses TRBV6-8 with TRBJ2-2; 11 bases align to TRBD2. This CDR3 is CASSNGLAGNTGELFF. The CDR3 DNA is TGTGCCAGCAGTAACGGACTAGCGGGGAACACCGGGGAGCTGTTTTTT.